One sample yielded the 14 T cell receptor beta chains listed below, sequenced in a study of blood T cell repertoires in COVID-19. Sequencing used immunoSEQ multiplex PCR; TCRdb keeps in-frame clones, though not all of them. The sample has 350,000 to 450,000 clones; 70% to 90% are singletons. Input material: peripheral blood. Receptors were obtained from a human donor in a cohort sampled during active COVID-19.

Here the CDR3 DNA reads TGTGCCAGCAGTAGGGGTGGTAATGAAAAACTGTTTTTT. It is translated as CASSRGGNEKLFF. The rearrangement links TRBV14 to TRBJ1-4; tentative D call: TRBD1 (5 bases). The CDR3 loop spans 13 amino acids. V was trimmed by 6 bases and J by 4 bases, leaving 9 bases between them. Germline V gene data show CDR1 as SGHDN and CDR2 as FVKESK.

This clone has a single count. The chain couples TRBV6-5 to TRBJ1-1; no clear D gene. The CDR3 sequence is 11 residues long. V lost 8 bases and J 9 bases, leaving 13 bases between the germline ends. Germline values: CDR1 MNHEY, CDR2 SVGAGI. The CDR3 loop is CASHSGLQAFF. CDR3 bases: TGTGCCAGCCACAGTGGGCTTCAAGCTTTCTTT.

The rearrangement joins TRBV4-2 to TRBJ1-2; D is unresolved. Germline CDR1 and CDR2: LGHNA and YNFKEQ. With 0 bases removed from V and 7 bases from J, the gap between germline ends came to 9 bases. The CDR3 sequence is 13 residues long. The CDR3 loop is CASSQDRNGGYTF. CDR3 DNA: TGTGCCAGCAGCCAAGATAGAAATGGTGGCTACACCTTC.

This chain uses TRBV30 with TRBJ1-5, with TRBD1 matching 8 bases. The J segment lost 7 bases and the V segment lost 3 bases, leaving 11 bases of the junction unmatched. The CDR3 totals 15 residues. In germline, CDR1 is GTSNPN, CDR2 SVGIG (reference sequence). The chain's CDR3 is CAWSGGQALGQPQHF. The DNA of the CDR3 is TGTGCCTGGAGCGGGGGACAGGCCCTAGGACAGCCCCAGCATTTT.

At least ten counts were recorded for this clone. The CDR3 DNA follows: TGTGCCAGCAGTACTGGACTAGCGGGAGCCTACGAGCAGTACTTC. Translating it yields CASSTGLAGAYEQYF. The genes are TRBV6-2 or TRBV6-3 and TRBJ2-7; TRBD2 matches 13 bases. Losses at the gene ends were 5 bases for V and 2 bases for J; bases not matched to a gene: 3. Germline CDR1 and CDR2: MNHEY and SVGEGT. CDR3 length: 15 residues.

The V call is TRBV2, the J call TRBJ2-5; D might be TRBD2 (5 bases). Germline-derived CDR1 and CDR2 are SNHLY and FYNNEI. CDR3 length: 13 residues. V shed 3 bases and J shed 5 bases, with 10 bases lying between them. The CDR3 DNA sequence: TGTGCCAGCAGTGAGGAGGACCGGGAGACCCAGTACTTC. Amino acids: CASSEEDRETQYF.

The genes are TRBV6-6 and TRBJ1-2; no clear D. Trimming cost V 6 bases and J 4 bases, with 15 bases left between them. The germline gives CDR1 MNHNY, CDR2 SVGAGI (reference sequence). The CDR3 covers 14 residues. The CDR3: CASSPPIFIYGYTF. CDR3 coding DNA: TGTGCCAGCAGCCCCCCCATTTTCATCTATGGCTACACCTTC.

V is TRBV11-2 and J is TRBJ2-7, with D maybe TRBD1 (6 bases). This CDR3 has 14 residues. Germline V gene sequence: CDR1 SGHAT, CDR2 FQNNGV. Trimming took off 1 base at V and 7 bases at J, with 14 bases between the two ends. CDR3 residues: CASSLATDRGEQYF. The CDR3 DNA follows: TGTGCCAGCAGCTTAGCCACGGACAGAGGAGAGCAGTACTTC.

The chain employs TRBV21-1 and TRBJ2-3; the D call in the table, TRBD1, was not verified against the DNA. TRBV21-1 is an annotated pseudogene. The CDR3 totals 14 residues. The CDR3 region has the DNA TGTGCCAGCGGCGGGACAGGGATGAGAGATACGCAGTATTTT. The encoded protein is CASGGTGMRDTQYF.

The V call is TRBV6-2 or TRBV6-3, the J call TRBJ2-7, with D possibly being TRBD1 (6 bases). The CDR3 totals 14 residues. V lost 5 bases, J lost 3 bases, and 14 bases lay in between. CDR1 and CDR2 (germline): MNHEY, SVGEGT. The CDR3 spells CASSGLDSNYEQYF. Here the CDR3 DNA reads TGTGCCAGCAGTGGGCTGGACAGTAACTACGAGCAGTACTTC.

This CDR3 is CASSPTGMGDTQYF. CDR3 nucleotide sequence: TGTGCCAGCAGCCCGACAGGGATGGGGGATACGCAGTATTTT. The chain employs TRBV11-1 and TRBJ2-3; 7 bases align to TRBD1. The CDR3 extends over 14 amino acids. Germline trimming cut 5 bases from V and 6 bases from J; bases unmatched to any gene: 8. In germline, CDR1 is SGHAT, CDR2 FQDESV (reference sequence).

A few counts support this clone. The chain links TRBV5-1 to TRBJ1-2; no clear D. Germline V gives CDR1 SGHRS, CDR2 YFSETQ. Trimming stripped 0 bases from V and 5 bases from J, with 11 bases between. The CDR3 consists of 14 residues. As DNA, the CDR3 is TGCGCCAGCAGCTTGGACACTACCGATTATGGCTACACCTTC. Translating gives CASSLDTTDYGYTF.

CDR3: CASSPPSDRMGTDTQYF. In DNA, the CDR3 is TGTGCCAGCAGCCCCCCCTCGGACAGGATGGGCACAGATACGCAGTATTTT. The V and J genes are TRBV3-1 (or the pseudogene TRBV3-2) and TRBJ2-3, with 7 positions matching TRBD1. The germline V gene has CDR1 LGHDT and CDR2 YNNKEL (reference sequence). This CDR3 has 17 residues. The V gene end was trimmed by 4 bases and the J gene end by 1 base; junction bases not matched to a gene: 11.

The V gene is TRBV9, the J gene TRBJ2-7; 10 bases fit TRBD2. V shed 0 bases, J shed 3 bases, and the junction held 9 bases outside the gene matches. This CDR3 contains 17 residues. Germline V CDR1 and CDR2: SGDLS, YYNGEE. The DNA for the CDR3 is TGTGCCAGCAGCGTAGGCTCTGGGACTAGCGACCACTACGAGCAGTACTTC. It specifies CASSVGSGTSDHYEQYF.